This TCR beta chain was identified during a study of cytomegalovirus exposure and HLA in healthy donors. Generated by immunoSEQ multiplex PCR, the TCRdb table keeps only in-frame clones and is missing some. The sample lists fewer than 55,000 clones; 85% to 95% were seen once. Unmatched junction bases numbered 6, after V lost 11 bases and J lost 6 bases. Looked up from germline, CDR1 is MNHNY and CDR2 is SVGAGI (reference sequence). The CDR3 loop spans 12 amino acids. Sequencing input: PBMCs. The receptor comes from a man between 18 and 35 years old in good health and CMV-seronegative. This chain connects TRBV6-6 to TRBJ1-5; 8 positions agree with TRBD1. This CDR3 is CAGQGPGQPQHF. The CDR3 nucleotides are TGTGCCGGACAGGGTCCAGGTCAGCCCCAGCATTTT.